These 18 T cell receptor beta chains share one sample of origin, sequenced in a study of beta chain features in type 1 diabetes. Every isolated RNA sample was fully reverse transcribed, so sequencing captured expressed TCRB transcripts. Clones were sequenced by immunoSEQ multiplex PCR, and TCRdb holds only the in-frame ones, with some missing. The sample lists about 140,000 clones; 8.5% to 12% were seen once. Sequencing was done on a sample of naive CD4+ T cells from blood. All receptors come from a man aged 18 to 30 in good health.

The CDR3 reads CASSYSLTGGASPLHF. CDR3 bases: TGTGCCAGCAGTTACTCGTTAACAGGGGGTGCTTCACCCCTCCACTTT. This chain links TRBV6-6 with TRBJ1-6; 8 positions agree with TRBD1. Trimming cost V 0 bases and J 9 bases; bases outside gene matches: 7. The CDR3 spans 16 residues. Germline V gene data show CDR1 as MNHNY and CDR2 as SVGAGI (reference sequence).

This clone has just a few counts. The CDR3 sequence is CASSLGQDYYGYTF. The CDR3 DNA follows: TGTGCCAGCAGCTTAGGACAGGACTACTATGGCTACACCTTC. The chain joins TRBV9 to TRBJ1-2; TRBD1 matches at 7 bases. V lost 4 bases to trimming and J lost 3 bases; unmatched junction nucleotides: 6. CDR1 is SGDLS and CDR2 is YYNGEE in the germline V gene. The CDR3 totals 14 residues.

The chain is built from TRBV2 and TRBJ1-1; D unresolved. CDR3 length equals 13 residues. Trimming removed 8 bases at V and 1 base at J, with 11 bases between. Germline values: CDR1 SNHLY, CDR2 FYNNEI. Written as DNA, the CDR3 is TGTGCCAGCGTGGAGGTCAGGAACACTGAAGCTTTCTTT. Its translation is CASVEVRNTEAFF.

In this sample, this clone turned up a few times. The V call is TRBV7-2, the J call TRBJ1-3; D remains ambiguous. Germline assignment: CDR1 SGHTA and CDR2 FQGNSA. CDR3 length equals 19 residues. Between the trimmed V and J ends, which lost 4 bases and 0 bases, there was a span of 22 bases. This CDR3 reads CASSSPVEGGMGSGNTIYF. The DNA for the CDR3 is TGTGCCAGCAGCTCACCGGTGGAGGGTGGTATGGGCTCTGGAAACACCATATATTTT. The whole variable domain, filled in from reference TRBV7-2 and TRBJ1-3, reads GAGVSQSPSNKVTEKGKDVELRCDPISGHTALYWYRQSLGQGLEFLIYFQGNSAPDKSGLPSDRFSAERTGGSVSTLTIQRTQQEDSAVYLCASSSPVEGGMGSGNTIYFGEGSWLTVV.

This chain joins TRBV4-3 and TRBJ2-5; 11 positions match TRBD2. J gave up 5 bases and V 1 base, and 3 bases lay outside the gene matches. This CDR3 has 15 amino acids. The germline gives CDR1 LGHNA, CDR2 YSLEER. Here the CDR3 reads CASSQGLAGWETQYF. The CDR3, as DNA: TGCGCCAGCAGCCAAGGACTAGCGGGGTGGGAGACCCAGTACTTC.

A few counts support this clone. The chain links TRBV4-1 to TRBJ1-2; D gene unclear. The CDR3 is 15 residues long. Germline CDR1 MGHRA, CDR2 YSYEKL. Trimming pared 0 bases from V and 6 bases from J, leaving 14 bases between. CDR3 sequence reads: CASSQDPQVLDGYTF. The CDR3 DNA sequence: TGCGCCAGCAGCCAAGATCCCCAGGTGTTGGATGGCTACACCTTC.

This sequence joins TRBV29-1 and TRBJ1-1; D is ambiguous. The CDR3 has 14 residues. Trimming removed 8 bases at V and 2 bases at J, with 18 bases between. CDR1 and CDR2 from the germline V gene are SQVTM and ANQGSEA. The CDR3 DNA follows: TGCAGCTCAAGACCCGGGTCACTAAACACTGAAGCTTTCTTT. This translates into CSSRPGSLNTEAFF.

V gene TRBV7-2 combines with J gene TRBJ2-5; TRBD1 matches at 7 bases. The closer fit of TRBJ2-7 to the DNA end suggests the J call may be wrong. The CDR3 runs 15 residues. CDR1 and CDR2 from the germline V gene are SGHTA and FQGNSA. The CDR3: CASSLGPGTAYEQYF. CDR3 DNA: TGTGCCAGCAGCTTAGGGCCCGGGACAGCCTACGAGCAGTACTTC.

This clone was picked up a small number of times. The rearrangement uses TRBV5-1 and TRBJ2-3; 10 positions agree with TRBD2. J was trimmed by 6 bases and V by 4 bases; bases with no gene match: 11. This CDR3 has 16 amino acids. CDR1 is SGHRS and CDR2 is YFSETQ in the germline V gene. CDR3 region: CASSPDSGGAADTQYF. The DNA for the CDR3 is TGCGCCAGCAGCCCCGACAGCGGGGGGGCCGCTGATACGCAGTATTTT.

The genes are TRBV28 and TRBJ2-1; possibly TRBD1 for D (6 bases). The CDR3 is made up of 15 amino acids. Trimming left V 2 bases short and J 6 bases short, with 14 bases between. Germline values: CDR1 MDHEN, CDR2 SYDVKM. The CDR3 region has the DNA TGTGCCAGCAGTTTACCGGTTCTGGGGGCCAATGAGCAGTTCTTC. As protein: CASSLPVLGANEQFF.

The rearrangement links TRBV10-3 to TRBJ2-7, with 11 bases lining up with TRBD2. The CDR3 sequence is 14 residues long. Germline CDR1 is ENHRY and CDR2 is SYGVKD. Germline trimming cut 8 bases from V and 6 bases from J; bases unmatched to any gene: 9. The CDR3 sequence is CAIQLAGGVGEQYF. CDR3 nucleotides: TGTGCCATCCAATTAGCGGGGGGGGTTGGCGAGCAGTACTTC.

The chain links TRBV5-4 to TRBJ2-7; TRBD2 matches at 10 bases. Germline CDR1 is SGHNT and CDR2 is YYREEE (reference sequence). The J segment lost 2 bases and the V segment lost 5 bases, leaving 4 bases of the junction unmatched. The CDR3 runs 14 residues. CDR3 protein: CASRVAGGPYEQYF. The CDR3 bases are TGTGCCAGCAGGGTAGCGGGGGGTCCCTACGAGCAGTACTTC.

This clone appeared a few times. CDR3 amino acids: CASSDGQGDYEQYF. CDR3 in DNA: TGTGCCAGCAGCGATGGACAGGGAGACTACGAGCAGTACTTC. The V and J genes are TRBV2 and TRBJ2-7; 8 bases fit TRBD1. This CDR3 region has 14 residues. J gave up 3 bases and V 6 bases, and 7 bases lay outside the gene matches. The germline CDR1 and CDR2 sequences are SNHLY and FYNNEI.

In this sample, this clone turned up a few times. The CDR3: CASSLVRGYYEQYF. Here the CDR3 DNA reads TGTGCCAGCAGCTTGGTGCGGGGGTACTACGAGCAGTACTTC. The V call is TRBV5-4, the J call TRBJ2-7; 7 nucleotides line up with TRBD2. With V trimmed by 0 bases and J by 3 bases, 3 bases remained unmatched. The germline V gene encodes CDR1 SGHNT and CDR2 YYREEE (reference sequence). The CDR3 length is 14 residues.

This clone came up a few times. The chain carries TRBV5-4 and TRBJ2-7, with D unclear. The germline V gene has CDR1 SGHNT and CDR2 YYREEE (reference sequence). V was clipped by 0 bases and J by 2 bases, with 6 bases between them. The CDR3 spans 13 residues. The CDR3 spells CASSLAGPYEQYF. The CDR3 DNA is TGTGCCAGCAGCTTGGCGGGTCCCTACGAGCAGTACTTC.

The J gene is TRBJ2-3, the V gene TRBV7-2, with D tentatively TRBD1 (6 bases). CDR3 length: 15 amino acids. Trimming removed 2 bases from V and 2 bases from J, with 11 bases in between. The V gene's germline CDR1 is SGHTA and CDR2 FQGNSA. The chain's CDR3 is CASSLFPGATDTQYF. The DNA of the CDR3 is TGTGCCAGCAGCTTATTCCCAGGGGCCACAGATACGCAGTATTTT.

The J gene is TRBJ2-2, the V gene TRBV19; D call uncertain. CDR3 length: 14 amino acids. Per germline, CDR1 LNHDA and CDR2 SQIVND (reference sequence). The germline V and J ends were trimmed by 7 bases and 2 bases, with 11 bases remaining between them. The CDR3 spells CASKVRGNTGELFF. The CDR3 DNA is TGTGCCAGTAAAGTACGCGGAAACACCGGGGAGCTGTTTTTT.

This chain joins TRBV6-5 and TRBJ2-2, with D perhaps matching TRBD1 (6 bases). The CDR3 totals 14 residues. Germline CDR1 reads MNHEY; CDR2 reads SVGAGI. V was pared by 8 bases and J by 1 base, with 11 bases between. For the CDR3, the DNA is TGTGCCAGCGCCGGGACACAGAACACCGGGGAGCTGTTTTTT. This gives the protein CASAGTQNTGELFF.